This T cell receptor beta chain was profiled in a study of blood T cell repertoires in COVID-19. Study in general: The analysed material was cDNA or gDNA that came from T cells, B-cell-depleted T cells, or PBMCs.

In the original processing: Estimation of nucleated cell counts was performed using reference gene primer amplification. Here immunoSEQ multiplex PCR was the method, and the copy in TCRdb shows in-frame clones only, minus some. Clone size and V and J calls were adopted from that table, with D and trimming inferred from the DNA. The repertoire holds around 230,000 clones, 82% seen once, with 9.5% to 15% in the top ten. Trimming removed 2 bases from V and 5 bases from J, with 18 bases in between. The CDR3 is 17 residues long. Germline lookup yields CDR1 MNHEY and CDR2 SVGEGT. This chain uses TRBV6-2 or TRBV6-3 with TRBJ2-2; possible D gene TRBD1, 6 bases. The receptor's source is a woman aged 55-70 years with active or convalescent COVID-19. Sequencing was carried out using peripheral blood. In DNA, the CDR3 is TGTGCCAGCAGTTACGACCAAGGGCAGGGGAGAACCGGGGAGCTGTTTTTT. Translation gives CASSYDQGQGRTGELFF.